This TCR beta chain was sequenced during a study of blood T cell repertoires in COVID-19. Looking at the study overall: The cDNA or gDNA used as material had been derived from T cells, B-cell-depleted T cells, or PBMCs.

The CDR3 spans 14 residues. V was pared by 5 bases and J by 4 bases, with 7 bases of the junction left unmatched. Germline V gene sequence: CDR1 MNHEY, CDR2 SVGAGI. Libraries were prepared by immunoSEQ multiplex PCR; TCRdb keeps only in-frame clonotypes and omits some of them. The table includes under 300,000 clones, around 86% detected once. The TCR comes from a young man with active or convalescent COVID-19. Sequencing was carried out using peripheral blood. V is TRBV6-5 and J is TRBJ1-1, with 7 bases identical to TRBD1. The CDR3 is CASSTTGVSTEAFF. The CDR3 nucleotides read TGTGCCAGCAGTACCACAGGGGTGAGCACTGAAGCTTTCTTT.